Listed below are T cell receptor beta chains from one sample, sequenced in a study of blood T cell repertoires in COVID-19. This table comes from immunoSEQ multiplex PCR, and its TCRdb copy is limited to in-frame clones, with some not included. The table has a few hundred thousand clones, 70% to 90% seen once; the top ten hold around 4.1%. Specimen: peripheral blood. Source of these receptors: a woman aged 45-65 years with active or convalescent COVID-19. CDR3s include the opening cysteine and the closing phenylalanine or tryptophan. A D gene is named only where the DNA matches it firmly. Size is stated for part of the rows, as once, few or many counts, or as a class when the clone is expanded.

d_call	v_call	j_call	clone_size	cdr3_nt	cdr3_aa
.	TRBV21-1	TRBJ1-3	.	TGTGAGTGGGTCCGCACTATACTCTCTGGAAACACCATATATTTT	CEWVRTILSGNTIYF
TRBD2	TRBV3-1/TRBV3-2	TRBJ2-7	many	TGTGCCAGCAGCCCCCGGGACTATATTAACGAGCAGTACTTC	CASSPRDYINEQYF
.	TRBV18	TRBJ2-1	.	TGTGCCAGCTCATCATCCTCCTCAGGGGGAGGCGCAAGAGAGCAGTTCTTC	CASSSSSSGGGAREQFF
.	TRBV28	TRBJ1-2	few	TGTGCCAGCAGTTTATGGGAGACAGCTAACTATGGCTACACCTTC	CASSLWETANYGYTF
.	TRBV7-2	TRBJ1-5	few	TGTGCCAGCGGGCTGTGGGGAGGCAATCAGCCCCAGCATTTT	CASGLWGGNQPQHF
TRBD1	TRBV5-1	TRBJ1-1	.	TGCGCCAGCAGCGGACAGGGTCAGAACACTGAAGCTTTCTTT	CASSGQGQNTEAFF
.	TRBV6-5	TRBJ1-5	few	TGTGCCAGCGAGGGGGGGATTCCCAATCAGCCCCAGCATTTT	CASEGGIPNQPQHF
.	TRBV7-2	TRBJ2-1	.	TGTGCCAGCAGCTTAGCAGCATACAATGAGCAGTTCTTC	CASSLAAYNEQFF
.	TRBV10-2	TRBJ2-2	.	TGCGCCAGCAGTGGCCGGGGAACCGGGGAGCTGTTTTTT	CASSGRGTGELFF
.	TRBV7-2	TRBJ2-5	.	TGTGCCAGCAGCTTTAATAGGGGTAAAGAGACCCAGTACTTC	CASSFNRGKETQYF
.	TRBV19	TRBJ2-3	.	TGTGCCAGTACCCCCTCCGCGCGAAATACGCAGTATTTT	CASTPSARNTQYF
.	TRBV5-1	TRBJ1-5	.	TGCGCCAGCAGCTTGGAAGGACTCAATCAGCCCCAGCATTTT	CASSLEGLNQPQHF
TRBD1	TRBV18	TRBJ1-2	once	TGTGCCAGCTCACCACCGGACAGGCCCCTATTCGATGGCTACACCTTC	CASSPPDRPLFDGYTF
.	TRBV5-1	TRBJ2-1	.	TGCGCCAGCAGCTTGGCTAGCGTGGCTAATGAGCAGTTCTTC	CASSLASVANEQFF
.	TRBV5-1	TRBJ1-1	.	TGCGCCAGCAGCTTGTCTGGCTCCGGGGACACTGAAGCTTTCTTT	CASSLSGSGDTEAFF
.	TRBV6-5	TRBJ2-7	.	TGTGCCAGCAGCGGCGGGATTACCTTATACGAGCAGTACTTC	CASSGGITLYEQYF
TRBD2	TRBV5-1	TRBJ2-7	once	TGCGCCAGCAGCTTAGATAGCGGGAGGTCCGAGCAGTACTTC	CASSLDSGRSEQYF
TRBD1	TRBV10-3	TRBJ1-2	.	TGTGCCATCAGTGAGTCAGAGGACAGGGTCTATGGCTACACCTTC	CAISESEDRVYGYTF
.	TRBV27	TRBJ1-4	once	TGTGCCAGCAGTTTACAGGGGAAAAGTGTAAAACTGTTTTTT	CASSLQGKSVKLFF
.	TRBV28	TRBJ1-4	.	TGTGCCAGCAGTTCTTCCCGCGGGGGGCGTGAAAAACTGTTTTTT	CASSSSRGGREKLFF
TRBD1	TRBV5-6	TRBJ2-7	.	TGTCCCAGCAGCTCAAACACGACAGGGGGTGCCTACGAGCAGTACTTC	CPSSSNTTGGAYEQYF
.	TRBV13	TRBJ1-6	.	TGTGCCAGCAGCCGGTCAGGGGAGTCACCCCTCCACTTT	CASSRSGESPLHF
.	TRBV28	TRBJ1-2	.	TGTGCCAGCACTTCTTTTCTTGCTAACTATGGCTACACCTTC	CASTSFLANYGYTF
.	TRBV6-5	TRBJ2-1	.	TGTGCCAGCAGTTTGGCGGGGAATGAGCAGTTCTTC	CASSLAGNEQFF
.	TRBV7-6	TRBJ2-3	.	TGTGCCAGCAGCTCCCCCCGGGGGAGCACAGATACGCAGTATTTT	CASSSPRGSTDTQYF
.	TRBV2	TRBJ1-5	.	TGTGCCAGCAGTGACGCGGAGGGCTTTCTCAATCAGCCCCAGCATTTT	CASSDAEGFLNQPQHF
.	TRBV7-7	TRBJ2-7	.	TGTGCTAGCAGCTTATCCACAGGTACCTACGAGCAGTACTTC	CASSLSTGTYEQYF
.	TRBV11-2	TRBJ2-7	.	TGTGCCAGCAGCCCCCTTGGAGGAACCTTCTCCTACGAGCAGTACTTC	CASSPLGGTFSYEQYF